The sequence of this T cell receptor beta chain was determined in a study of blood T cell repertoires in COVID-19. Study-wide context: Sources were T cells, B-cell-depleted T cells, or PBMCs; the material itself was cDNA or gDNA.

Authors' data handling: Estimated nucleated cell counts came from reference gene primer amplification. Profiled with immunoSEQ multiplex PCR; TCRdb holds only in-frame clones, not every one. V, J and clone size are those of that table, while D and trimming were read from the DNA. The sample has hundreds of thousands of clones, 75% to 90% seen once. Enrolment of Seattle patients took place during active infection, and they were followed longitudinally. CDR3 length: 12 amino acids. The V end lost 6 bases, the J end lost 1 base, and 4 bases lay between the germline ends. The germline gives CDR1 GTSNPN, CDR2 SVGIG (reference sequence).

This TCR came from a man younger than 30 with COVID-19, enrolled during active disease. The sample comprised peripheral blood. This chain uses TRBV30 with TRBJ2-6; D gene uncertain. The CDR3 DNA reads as TGTGCCTGCCTATCTGGGGCCAACGTCCTGACTTTC. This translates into CACLSGANVLTF.